The source of this T cell receptor (beta chain) is a study of T cell repertoires in cytomegalovirus infection. Turning to the study itself: Signatures in public TCR beta sequences pointed to both CMV infection and matching HLA type. Study-level findings and limits: Cumulative public TCR beta family frequency identified carriers of CMV plus the relevant HLA. HLA-C-restricted CMV clonotypes gave the most frequent clonotype in two of eight donors.

TCRdb re-derived calls from the reads in MiXCR, one entry per CDR3 protein. The sample carries 150,000 to 200,000 distinct CDR3 sequences, around 20% recorded once. This clonotype was counted many times. Its specificity is unknown. CDR3 length equals 14 residues. Deletions cut 1 base from V and 5 bases from J, with 12 bases between. The V gene's germline CDR1 is SEHNR and CDR2 FQNEAQ (reference sequence). Material for sequencing was PBMCs. The rearrangement links TRBV7-9 to TRBJ2-7; D gene ambiguous. This clonotype was sampled from a human donor in good health (CMV status not recorded). Some clones in this sample may be carry-over from other donors' samples. The CDR3 DNA reads TGTGCCAGCAGCTTAGGAGGCTCCTGGGACGAGCAGTACTTC. It encodes CASSLGGSWDEQYF.